The 22 T cell receptor beta chains in this list originate from one sample, sequenced in a study of memory CD4+ T cells and cytomegalovirus serostatus. Single viable CD3+CD4+CD8-CD45RO+ cells were sorted as the memory CD4+ T cells. TCRdb's copy holds only in-frame clones and misses some; the assay was immunoSEQ multiplex PCR. This sample carries under 55,000 clones, about 80% of them seen once, and the ten largest clones take roughly 1.5%. The sequencing sample was made of memory CD4+ T cells from blood. The source of these receptors is an adult in good health and CMV-seropositive.

The chain carries TRBV9 and TRBJ2-5, with a tentative D call TRBD2 (5 bases). This CDR3 comprises 15 residues. V was shortened by 0 bases and J by 5 bases, with 14 bases between the two germline ends. Germline-derived CDR1 and CDR2 are SGDLS and YYNGEE. CDR3 residues: CASSVGGGRGETQYF. The DNA for the CDR3 is TGTGCCAGCAGCGTAGGTGGTGGGAGAGGGGAGACCCAGTACTTC.

The chain recombines TRBV9 with TRBJ2-1; 9 bases match TRBD2. The germline V gene has CDR1 SGDLS and CDR2 YYNGEE. The V segment lost 4 bases and the J segment 4 bases; nucleotides outside the gene matches: 6. The CDR3 is made up of 15 amino acids. The CDR3 nucleotides read TGTGCCAGCAGCCCCGCTAGCGGGATGTACAATGAGCAGTTCTTC. Encoded protein: CASSPASGMYNEQFF.

The genes are TRBV30 and TRBJ2-5; TRBD1 is a possible D gene (5 bases). The CDR3 is 13 residues long. Trimming pared 2 bases from V and 1 base from J, leaving 8 bases between. CDR1 is GTSNPN, CDR2 SVGIG, per germline (reference sequence). The DNA for the CDR3 is TGTGCCTGGAGTACAGGTCTCCAAGAGACCCAGTACTTC. Its translation is CAWSTGLQETQYF.

The chain employs TRBV2 and TRBJ1-2; D is perhaps TRBD1 (5 bases). V lost 4 bases to trimming and J lost 5 bases, with 11 bases between them. This CDR3 spans 13 amino acids. Germline V CDR1 and CDR2: SNHLY, FYNNEI. The DNA of the CDR3 is TGTGCCAGCAGTGTGGGGGAGTTATATGGCTACACCTTC. This sequence encodes CASSVGELYGYTF.

This chain connects TRBV9 to TRBJ2-2; 8 bases line up with TRBD1. Germline V lookup: CDR1 SGDLS, CDR2 YYNGEE. V was pared by 0 bases and J by 6 bases, with 7 bases of the junction left unmatched. CDR3 size: 16 residues. This CDR3 is CASSVGTGNPPGELFF. Here the CDR3 DNA reads TGTGCCAGCAGCGTAGGGACAGGGAACCCTCCCGGGGAGCTGTTTTTT.

The CDR3 spells CATSRVSGTGGTEAFF. CDR3 DNA sequence: TGTGCCACCAGCAGAGTAAGCGGGACAGGGGGCACTGAAGCTTTCTTT. The V and J genes are TRBV15 and TRBJ1-1; 11 bases are a match to TRBD1. The CDR3 runs to 16 residues. Per the germline V gene, CDR1 is LNHNV and CDR2 is YYDKDF (reference sequence). V was pared by 1 base and J by 4 bases, with 5 bases of the junction left unmatched.

The rearrangement uses TRBV7-9 and TRBJ1-4, with 8 bases that match TRBD1. This CDR3 contains 14 residues. V lost 5 bases to trimming and J lost 5 bases; unmatched junction nucleotides: 4. Germline V gene sequence: CDR1 SEHNR, CDR2 FQNEAQ (reference sequence). The chain's CDR3 is CASSAQGVNEKLFF. The CDR3 DNA reads as TGTGCCAGCAGCGCACAGGGGGTCAATGAAAAACTGTTTTTT.

The chain carries TRBV18 and TRBJ2-3; 9 bases match TRBD2. With V trimmed by 6 bases and J by 0 bases, 13 bases remained unmatched. Germline V gene data show CDR1 as KGHSH and CDR2 as LQKENI. The CDR3 covers 18 residues. The CDR3 nucleotides are TGTGCCAGCTCGAAAGAGGGGTCTAGCGGGATTAGCACAGATACGCAGTATTTT. Translated: CASSKEGSSGISTDTQYF.

The chain joins TRBV6-1 to TRBJ1-1, with no clear D. Trimming shortened V by 2 bases and J by 3 bases, and 4 bases separated the two germline ends. The CDR3 covers 12 residues. Germline values: CDR1 MNHNS, CDR2 SASEGT. The CDR3 sequence: CASSERDTEAFF. As DNA, the CDR3 is TGTGCCAGCAGTGAAAGGGACACTGAAGCTTTCTTT.

The chain carries TRBV20-1 and TRBJ1-1; no definite D call. The germline V and J ends were trimmed by 8 bases and 10 bases, with 8 bases remaining between them. Germline values: CDR1 DFQATT, CDR2 SNEGSKA (reference sequence). The CDR3 has 8 residues. CDR3 sequence reads: CSPFGAFF. The CDR3 bases are TGCAGTCCCTTCGGAGCTTTCTTT.

This clone was counted between two and nine times. CDR3 DNA sequence: TGTGCCAGCAGTTCATCTCCAAATCAGCCCCAGCATTTT. This codes for CASSSSPNQPQHF. V usage is TRBV6-5 and J usage is TRBJ1-5; unclear D gene. The CDR3 spans 13 residues. Germline V gene sequence: CDR1 MNHEY, CDR2 SVGAGI. Trimming cost V 4 bases and J 4 bases, with 8 bases left between them.

The rearrangement joins TRBV7-2 to TRBJ1-1; D not resolved. Deletions cut 5 bases from V and 4 bases from J, with 11 bases between. Germline V gene sequence: CDR1 SGHTA, CDR2 FQGNSA. CDR3 size: 13 residues. The CDR3 region is CASSQTRTTEAFF. As DNA, the CDR3 is TGTGCCAGCAGCCAGACGAGAACCACTGAAGCTTTCTTT.

This clone appeared once. The chain couples TRBV6-5 to TRBJ1-5; maybe TRBD1 (5 bases). The V end lost 4 bases, the J end lost 4 bases, and 17 bases lay between the germline ends. The CDR3 sequence is 16 residues long. Germline CDR1 MNHEY, CDR2 SVGAGI. CDR3 loop: CASSWGQGLGNQPQHF. In DNA form, the CDR3 reads TGTGCCAGCAGTTGGGGCCAGGGTTTAGGGAATCAGCCCCAGCATTTT.

DNA for the CDR3: TGTGCCTGGAGTCTGAAAAAACAAGTTTTGAACACTGAAGCTTTCTTT. Its translation: CAWSLKKQVLNTEAFF. The chain joins TRBV30 to TRBJ1-1; unclear D gene. Trimming cost V 2 bases and J 0 bases, with 16 bases left between them. Germline CDR1 GTSNPN, CDR2 SVGIG (reference sequence). The CDR3 loop spans 16 amino acids.

The genes are TRBV2 and TRBJ2-3; D may match TRBD1 or TRBD2 (5 bases each). Trimming shortened V by 6 bases and J by 14 bases, and 15 bases separated the two germline ends. Germline-derived CDR1 and CDR2 are SNHLY and FYNNEI. This CDR3 has 11 residues. CDR3 amino acids: CASRAEGKLYF. CDR3 DNA sequence: TGTGCCAGCAGGGCCGAGGGGAAGCTGTATTTT.

This clone came up once. The chain links TRBV6-5 to TRBJ1-1, with 7 bases aligning to TRBD1. Germline V lookup: CDR1 MNHEY, CDR2 SVGAGI. With 5 bases clipped from V and 1 base from J, the junction kept 7 bases outside the gene matches. The CDR3 consists of 15 residues. For the CDR3, the DNA is TGTGCCAGCAGTAAGACAGGGTTTAGGAACACTGAAGCTTTCTTT. This sequence encodes CASSKTGFRNTEAFF.

The J gene is TRBJ2-7, the V gene TRBV28, with D unresolved. The CDR3 length is 13 residues. V lost 3 bases to trimming and J lost 1 base, with 7 bases between them. Germline assignment: CDR1 MDHEN and CDR2 SYDVKM. CDR3 protein: CASSLVTSYEQYF. CDR3 nucleotides: TGTGCCAGCAGTTTGGTCACTTCCTACGAGCAGTACTTC.

This clone was seen more than once but under ten times. This sequence joins TRBV2 and TRBJ2-2; no firm D call. Germline CDR1 and CDR2: SNHLY and FYNNEI. Trimming removed 2 bases from V and 9 bases from J, with 7 bases in between. CDR3 size: 12 residues. Here the CDR3 DNA reads TGTGCCAGCAGTGAAAACCACCGGGAGCTGTTTTTT. It is translated as CASSENHRELFF.

This rearrangement joins TRBV7-2 to TRBJ1-3, with D possibly matching TRBD1 (6 bases). The CDR3 sequence is 14 residues long. The V gene's germline CDR1 is SGHTA and CDR2 FQGNSA. The V and J ends lost 5 bases and 1 base respectively, with 9 bases between them. In nucleotides, the CDR3 is TGTGCCAGCAGCACTCAGGGGTCTGGAAACACCATATATTTT. Protein: CASSTQGSGNTIYF.

The chain combines TRBV6-1 with TRBJ1-2, with 7 bases that match TRBD1. V lost 1 base, J lost 9 bases, and 11 bases stayed unmatched. In germline, CDR1 is MNHNS, CDR2 SASEGT. CDR3 length: 15 residues. The CDR3 sequence: CASSEVMGQGGSYTF. In DNA form, the CDR3 reads TGTGCCAGCAGTGAAGTAATGGGGCAGGGGGGGAGCTACACCTTC.

This chain connects TRBV28 to TRBJ1-1; D gene ambiguous. Germline CDR1 is MDHEN and CDR2 is SYDVKM. CDR3 length equals 14 residues. The germline V and J ends were trimmed by 4 bases and 4 bases, with 13 bases remaining between them. The CDR3 loop is CASSSPVPGTEAFF. CDR3 DNA: TGTGCCAGCAGTTCCCCGGTCCCGGGCACTGAAGCTTTCTTT.

The V and J genes are TRBV19 and TRBJ2-1, with 9 bases identical to TRBD2. Germline V gene sequence: CDR1 LNHDA, CDR2 SQIVND (reference sequence). The V gene end was trimmed by 5 bases and the J gene end by 9 bases; junction bases not matched to a gene: 5. There are 13 residues in the CDR3. The CDR3 DNA reads TGTGCCAGTAGTGGGGCGGGAGGGGGTGAGCAGTTCTTC. It specifies CASSGAGGGEQFF.